This T cell receptor beta chain appears in the sequencing data of a study of control samples from healthy donors and cancer patients. Measured with immunoSEQ multiplex PCR; TCRdb has only the in-frame clones, and not every one. The sample holds roughly 130,000 clones, more than 70% seen once. V shed 5 bases, J shed 1 base, and the junction held 7 bases outside the gene matches. CDR1 and CDR2 (germline): SGHRS, YFSETQ. This CDR3 is built from 15 residues. Only one count was recorded for this clone. The sequencing sample was made of blood. This clonotype was obtained from a man in his fifties in good health. The J gene is TRBJ2-3, the V gene TRBV5-1; 7 nucleotides line up with TRBD2. CDR3 sequence reads: CASRGGLIGTDTQYF. DNA of the CDR3: TGCGCCAGCAGGGGAGGGCTCATTGGCACAGATACGCAGTATTTT. The complete variable domain, with remaining parts taken from reference TRBV5-1 and TRBJ2-3, reads KAGVTQTPRYLIKTRGQQVTLSCSPISGHRSVSWYQQTPGQGLQFLFEYFSETQRNKGNFPGRFSGRQFSNSRSEMNVSTLELGDSALYLCASRGGLIGTDTQYFGPGTRLTVL.